The 4 T cell receptor beta chains below were found in one sample sequenced in a study of T cells after yellow fever vaccination. TCRdb redid the calling of the 5' RACE reads with MiXCR, one entry per CDR3 protein. The table includes some 560,000 distinct CDR3 sequences, about 17% detected once. The sample in question was PBMCs, obtained 5 days after the first yellow fever vaccination. Receptors were obtained from a man aged 18 to 29 who received the YFV17D yellow fever vaccine.

The chain recombines TRBV15 with TRBJ2-1; 9 positions match TRBD2. With V trimmed by 0 bases and J by 2 bases, 2 bases remained unmatched. The CDR3 has 16 amino acids. The V gene's germline CDR1 is LNHNV and CDR2 YYDKDF (reference sequence). This CDR3 reads CATSRDSGRTYNEQFF. CDR3 DNA: TGTGCCACCAGCAGAGATAGCGGGAGAACCTACAATGAGCAGTTCTTC.

V is TRBV5-1 and J is TRBJ2-2, with D possibly being TRBD2 (5 bases). From germline, CDR1 is SGHRS and CDR2 YFSETQ. V was pared by 5 bases and J by 6 bases, with 17 bases between. This CDR3 is built from 15 residues. CDR3 bases: TGCGCCAGCAGAGGAGGAGTCACTCGGTCCGGGGAGCTGTTTTTT. Translation gives CASRGGVTRSGELFF.

The CDR3 DNA follows: TGTGCCAGCAGCTTAATGCCAGGTAACGAGCAGTACTTC. Residues: CASSLMPGNEQYF. The V call is TRBV7-6, the J call TRBJ2-7; D not certain. Deletions cut 2 bases from V and 5 bases from J, with 10 bases between. Per the germline V gene, CDR1 is SGHVS and CDR2 is FNYEAQ. The CDR3 runs 13 residues. The full variable domain, completed using reference TRBV7-6 and TRBJ2-7, is GAGVSQSPRYKVTKRGQDVALRCDPISGHVSLYWYRQALGQGPEFLTYFNYEAQQDKSGLPNDRFSAERPEGSISTLTIQRTEQRDSAMYRCASSLMPGNEQYFGPGTRLTVT.

The chain is built from TRBV5-1 and TRBJ2-5; 9 bases are a match to TRBD1. The ends lost 6 bases at V and 5 bases at J; junction bases unmatched: 17. Looked up from germline, CDR1 is SGHRS and CDR2 is YFSETQ. The CDR3 contains 17 residues. The CDR3 here is CASTYISGTGISETQYF. The DNA for the CDR3 is TGCGCCAGCACCTATATTTCCGGGACAGGGATTTCCGAGACCCAGTACTTC.